The clone carrying this TCR beta chain was recorded only once. Primers for the PCR totalled 60 Vbeta and 13 Jbeta. Measured with immunoSEQ multiplex PCR; TCRdb has only the in-frame clones, and not every one. This table has 170,000 or so clones, roughly 86% appearing once. The data belong to a study of cytomegalovirus exposure and HLA in healthy donors. Germline lookup yields CDR1 ENHRY and CDR2 SYGVKD. V was cut by 2 bases and J by 8 bases, with 7 bases left in between. CDR3 length: 12 amino acids. The sequence derives from a girl aged 10 to 17 in good health and CMV-seropositive. This chain uses TRBV10-3 with TRBJ1-5, with D possibly matching TRBD1 (5 bases). Sequencing used PBMCs. The chain's CDR3 is CAISEKGEPQHF. CDR3 sequence (DNA): TGTGCCATCAGTGAGAAAGGGGAGCCCCAGCATTTT.